The present T cell receptor (beta chain) was sequenced within a study of technical replicates of blood from several donors. The method was immunoSEQ multiplex PCR; TCRdb's version includes in-frame clones alone and lacks a portion of them. The data show 74,000 or so clones, just under 95% seen once. Trimming shortened V by 0 bases and J by 0 bases, and 6 bases separated the two germline ends. The CDR3 extends over 15 amino acids. Germline CDR1 and CDR2: MNHEY and SMNVEV (reference sequence). Sequencing input: T cells isolated from PBMCs. J is TRBJ2-1 and V is TRBV27; weak D call: TRBD1 (5 bases). The TCR sequence derives from a human donor in good health. CDR3 region: CASSLSGPSYNEQFF. CDR3 in DNA: TGTGCCAGCAGTTTATCGGGGCCCTCCTACAATGAGCAGTTCTTC.